This note documents a single TCR beta chain sequence. This record comes from a study of shared clonotypes between healthy human individuals. CDR1 is ENHRY, CDR2 SYGVKD, per germline. The CDR3 consists of 13 residues. V lost 8 bases, J lost 0 bases, and 8 bases lay in between. Libraries were prepared by immunoSEQ multiplex PCR; TCRdb keeps only in-frame clonotypes and omits some of them. The table includes around 690,000 clones, 90% detected once. The rearrangement joins TRBV10-3 to TRBJ2-1; D is uncertain. Sequenced material: memory CD8+ T cells from PBMCs. The subset: CD45RO+ cells pooled with CCR7-negative TemRA cells. This TCR came from a man aged 18 to 30 in good health. Some clones in this sample may be carry-over from other donors' samples. The CDR3 is CAIGHSSYNEQFF. CDR3 DNA: TGTGCCATCGGGCATAGCTCCTACAATGAGCAGTTCTTC.